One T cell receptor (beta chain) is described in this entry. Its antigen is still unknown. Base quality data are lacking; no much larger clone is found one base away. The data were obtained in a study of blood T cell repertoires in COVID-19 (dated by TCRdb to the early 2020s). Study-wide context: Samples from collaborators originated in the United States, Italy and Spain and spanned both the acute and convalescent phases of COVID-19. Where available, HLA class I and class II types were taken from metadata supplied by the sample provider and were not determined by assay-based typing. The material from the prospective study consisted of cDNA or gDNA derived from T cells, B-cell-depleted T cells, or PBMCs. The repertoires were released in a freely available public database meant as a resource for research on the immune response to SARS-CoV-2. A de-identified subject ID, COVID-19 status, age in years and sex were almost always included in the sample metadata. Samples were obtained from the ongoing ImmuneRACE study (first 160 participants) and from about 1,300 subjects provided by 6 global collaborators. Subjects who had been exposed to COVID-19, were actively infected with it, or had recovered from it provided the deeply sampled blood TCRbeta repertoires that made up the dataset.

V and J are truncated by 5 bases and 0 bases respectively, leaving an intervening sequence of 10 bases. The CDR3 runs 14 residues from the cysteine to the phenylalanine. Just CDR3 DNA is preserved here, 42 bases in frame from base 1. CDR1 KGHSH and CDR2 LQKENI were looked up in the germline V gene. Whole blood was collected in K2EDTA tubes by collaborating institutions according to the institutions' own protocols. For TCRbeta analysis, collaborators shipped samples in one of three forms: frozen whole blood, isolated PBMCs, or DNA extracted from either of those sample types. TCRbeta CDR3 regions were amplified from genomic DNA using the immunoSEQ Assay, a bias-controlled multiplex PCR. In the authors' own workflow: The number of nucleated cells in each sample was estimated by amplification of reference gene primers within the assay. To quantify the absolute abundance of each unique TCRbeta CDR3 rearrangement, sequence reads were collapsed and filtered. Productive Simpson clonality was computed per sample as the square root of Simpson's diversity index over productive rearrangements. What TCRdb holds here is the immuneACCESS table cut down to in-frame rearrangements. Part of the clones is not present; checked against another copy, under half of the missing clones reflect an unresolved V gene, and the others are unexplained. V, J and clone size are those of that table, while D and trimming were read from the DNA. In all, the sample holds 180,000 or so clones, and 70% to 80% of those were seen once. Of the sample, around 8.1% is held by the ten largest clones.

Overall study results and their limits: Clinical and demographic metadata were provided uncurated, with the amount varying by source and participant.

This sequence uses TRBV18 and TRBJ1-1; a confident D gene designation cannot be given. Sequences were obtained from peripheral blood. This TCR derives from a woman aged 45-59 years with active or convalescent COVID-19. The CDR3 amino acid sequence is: CASSSGTVNTEAFF. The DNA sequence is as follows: TGTGCCAGCTCAAGCGGTACAGTGAACACTGAAGCTTTCTTT.